A single sample is the source of the 24 T cell receptor beta chains below, sequenced in a study of T cell repertoires in cytomegalovirus infection (dated by TCRdb to the late 2010s). The sequencer was an Illumina HiSeq 1500. Using fastp trimming at Q25 and MiXCR clonotype assembly, TCRdb reanalyzed the public sequencing data and kept in-frame beta chains. Every CDR3 protein is listed once, alongside the most common genes and DNA of its rows. This sample lists more than 400,000 distinct CDR3 sequences; about 30% were detected once. The top ten hold about 12% of the sample. Sample: PBMCs. The receptors come from a human donor in good health (CMV status not recorded). Some clones in this sample may be carry-over from other donors' samples.

This clonotype has more than one count but fewer than ten. As DNA, the CDR3 is TGTGCCAGCAGCTTATCGGAGGGATCTGGGGCCAACGTCCTGACTTTC. It translates to CASSLSEGSGANVLTF. This chain connects TRBV11-2 to TRBJ2-6, with a tentative D call TRBD2 (6 bases). This CDR3 has 16 residues. V was trimmed by 2 bases and J by 1 base, leaving 9 bases between them. The V gene's germline CDR1 is SGHAT and CDR2 FQNNGV.

This chain joins TRBV28 and TRBJ2-4, with D tentatively TRBD1 or TRBD2 (5 bases each). The CDR3 consists of 14 residues. Germline CDR1 MDHEN, CDR2 SYDVKM. Trimming stripped 6 bases from V and 6 bases from J, with 15 bases between. DNA of the CDR3: TGTGCCAGCAGCTTTGGGACCACCTTAAACATTCAGTACTTC. Its protein is CASSFGTTLNIQYF.

V gene TRBV12-3 or TRBV12-4 combines with J gene TRBJ1-2; D gene unclear. Between the trimmed V and J ends, which lost 3 bases and 1 base, there was a span of 12 bases. This CDR3 has 15 amino acids. CDR3 sequence (DNA): TGTGCCAGCAGTTTGGGCAGATTAAATAACTATGGCTACACCTTC. Its protein product is CASSLGRLNNYGYTF.

This clonotype was seen repeatedly, ten times or more. V usage is TRBV11-2 and J usage is TRBJ2-5; TRBD2 aligns across 8 bases. CDR1 and CDR2 (germline): SGHAT, FQNNGV. There are 16 residues in the CDR3. V lost 3 bases and J lost 5; bases outside the gene matches: 11. In DNA, the CDR3 is TGTGCCAGCAGCTTCGCCCTTACGGGAGGGGGTGAGACCCAGTACTTC. As protein: CASSFALTGGGETQYF.

This clonotype has a count of ten or more. This CDR3 reads CASSLDRGMEQPQHF. For the CDR3, the DNA is TGTGCCAGCAGCTTAGACAGGGGAATGGAGCAGCCCCAGCATTTT. The rearrangement joins TRBV7-2 to TRBJ1-5, with 7 bases matching TRBD1. The CDR3 is 15 residues long. J gave up 7 bases and V 1 base, and 7 bases lay outside the gene matches. Germline assignment: CDR1 SGHTA and CDR2 FQGNSA.

This clonotype was seen a handful of times. The chain is built from TRBV11-2 and TRBJ2-5, with D maybe TRBD2 (5 bases). With 2 bases removed from V and 2 bases from J, the gap between germline ends came to 18 bases. CDR3 length equals 17 residues. Germline V gene sequence: CDR1 SGHAT, CDR2 FQNNGV. CDR3 coding DNA: TGTGCCAGCAGCTTAAAATTTCGGACTGATGTTCAAGAGACCCAGTACTTC. It encodes CASSLKFRTDVQETQYF.

This clonotype was seen repeatedly, ten times or more. V gene TRBV28 combines with J gene TRBJ1-4; the D gene is possibly TRBD1 (6 bases). Trimming took 1 base from V and 7 from J, leaving 13 bases between them. Germline V CDR1 and CDR2: MDHEN, SYDVKM. The CDR3 is 15 amino acids. The CDR3 loop is CASSLSAGAFEKLFF. DNA for the CDR3: TGTGCCAGCAGTTTATCGGCAGGGGCTTTTGAAAAACTGTTTTTT.

This clonotype occurred many times. The genes are TRBV12-3 or TRBV12-4 and TRBJ1-2, with D hard to call. V was pared by 5 bases and J by 8 bases, with 18 bases between. The CDR3 contains 14 residues. The CDR3 sequence: CASSLRQKAGGYTF. The CDR3 region has the DNA TGTGCCAGCAGTCTCAGACAAAAGGCGGGGGGCTACACCTTC.

The chain recombines TRBV6-1 with TRBJ1-6; no firm D call. The V gene's germline CDR1 is MNHNS and CDR2 SASEGT. V lost 3 bases, J lost 7 bases, and 13 bases lay in between. The CDR3 has 15 residues. CDR3 coding DNA: TGTGCCAGCAGTGAGTCGAGGCGATGGAATTCACCCCTCCACTTT. Amino acid sequence: CASSESRRWNSPLHF.

This chain connects TRBV28 to TRBJ2-3, with a possible D match to TRBD2 (6 bases). The CDR3 covers 14 residues. Between the trimmed V and J ends, which lost 6 bases and 2 bases, there was a span of 12 bases. Germline-derived CDR1 and CDR2 are MDHEN and SYDVKM. The CDR3 bases are TGTGCCAGCAGAGCCGGGACTTTCACAGATACGCAGTATTTT. This codes for CASRAGTFTDTQYF.

The chain couples TRBV20-1 to TRBJ2-7; 14 bases map to TRBD2. V shed 5 bases and J 5 bases; nucleotides not matched to a gene: 8. Germline-derived CDR1 and CDR2 are DFQATT and SNEGSKA (reference sequence). The CDR3 is 15 amino acids. The CDR3 DNA follows: TGCAGTGCTGCCCCGACTAGCGGGAGGGCCAACGAGCAGTACTTC. Encoded protein: CSAAPTSGRANEQYF.

This clonotype was seen only a few times. The V gene is TRBV28, the J gene TRBJ2-5; no definite D call. CDR3 size: 12 residues. V shed 7 bases and J shed 2 bases, with 8 bases lying between them. CDR1 and CDR2 (germline): MDHEN, SYDVKM. In DNA form, the CDR3 reads TGTGCCAGCAAGGCCAGTCAAGAGACCCAGTACTTC. Translated, it gives CASKASQETQYF.

In this sample, this clonotype turned up a few times. The gene calls are TRBV6-2 or TRBV6-3 and TRBJ2-1; D is uncertain. The CDR3 has 15 residues. The ends were cut back, 6 bases at V and 0 bases at J, with 12 bases in the middle. Germline V CDR1 and CDR2: MNHEY, SVGEGT. CDR3 bases: TGTGCCAGCAGCCAAACCTCGTTCTCCTACAATGAGCAGTTCTTC. Residues: CASSQTSFSYNEQFF.

This chain connects TRBV14 to TRBJ1-6; D perhaps matches TRBD1 (6 bases). The germline gives CDR1 SGHDN, CDR2 FVKESK. Trimming took off 0 bases at V and 6 bases at J, with 12 bases between the two ends. The CDR3 runs to 16 residues. The CDR3, as DNA: TGTGCCAGCAGCCAAGATCTAACAGGGATTAATTCACCCCTCCACTTT. Its translation is CASSQDLTGINSPLHF. The full variable domain, completed using reference TRBV14 and TRBJ1-6, is EAGVTQFPSHSVIEKGQTVTLRCDPISGHDNLYWYRRVMGKEIKFLLHFVKESKQDESGMPNNRFLAERTGGTYSTLKVQPAELEDSGVYFCASSQDLTGINSPLHFGNGTRLTVT.

The CDR3 region is CASTDGTTPMGDEQFF. CDR3 in DNA: TGTGCCAGCACCGACGGGACTACCCCCATGGGGGATGAGCAGTTCTTC. The chain employs TRBV12-3 or TRBV12-4 and TRBJ2-1, with TRBD2 matching over 7 bases. J lost 8 bases, V lost 7 bases, and 17 bases had no gene match. The CDR3 covers 16 residues.

The V gene is TRBV20-1, the J gene TRBJ2-3, with TRBD1 matching 9 bases. The CDR3 is 12 amino acids. CDR1 and CDR2 (germline): DFQATT, SNEGSKA (reference sequence). This chain's CDR3 is CAPLGQGDTQYF. The CDR3 DNA sequence: TGCGCCCCCTTGGGACAGGGAGATACGCAGTATTTT.

The CDR3 sequence: CASKGGAGETQYF. The CDR3 DNA reads as TGTGCCAGCAAGGGGGGAGCGGGCGAGACCCAGTACTTC. The chain recombines TRBV12-3 or TRBV12-4 with TRBJ2-5, with D possibly called TRBD1 or TRBD2 (6 bases each). V was cut by 7 bases and J by 5 bases, with 14 bases left in between. The CDR3 runs 13 residues.

This clonotype was seen a few times. V gene TRBV4-3 combines with J gene TRBJ1-5; D is undetermined. The germline gives CDR1 LGHNA, CDR2 YSLEER. Trimming shortened V by 1 base and J by 5 bases, and 15 bases separated the two germline ends. The CDR3 is made up of 16 amino acids. In DNA form, the CDR3 reads TGCGCCAGCAGCCAAGTGGTAGCGTCGAGGGATCAGCCCCAGCATTTT. This codes for CASSQVVASRDQPQHF.

The chain couples TRBV20-1 to TRBJ2-5; 7 bases map to TRBD1. Germline CDR1 and CDR2: DFQATT and SNEGSKA (reference sequence). This CDR3 is 14 amino acids long. Trimming at V came to 6 bases and at J to 1 base, leaving 8 bases not matched to a gene. This CDR3 reads CSAIRDSVQETQYF. The DNA of the CDR3 is TGCAGTGCCATACGGGACAGCGTCCAAGAGACCCAGTACTTC.

Notes on this clonotype: A much larger clone differs by one base, so this may be a read error. The chain joins TRBV7-2 to TRBJ1-1; 8 bases are shared with TRBD1. Germline V lookup: CDR1 SGHTA, CDR2 FQGNSA. CDR3 length: 15 amino acids. The CDR3 DNA is TGTGCCAGCAGCTTAGGGCAGGGGGCATACACTGTAGCTTTCTTT. Translating gives CASSLGQGAYTVAFF.

The sample holds a few counts of this clonotype. The CDR3 bases are TGTGCCAGCAGCTTAACGATGTCTGAGTCCGGGGAGCTGTTTTTT. This codes for CASSLTMSESGELFF. The chain joins TRBV11-2 to TRBJ2-2; the D is unclear. V lost 2 bases, J lost 6 bases, and 13 bases lay in between. The CDR3 extends over 15 amino acids. CDR1 SGHAT and CDR2 FQNNGV come from the germline V gene.

The table lists this clonotype with a few counts. The chain joins TRBV2 to TRBJ2-2; D is possibly TRBD1 (6 bases). CDR1 is SNHLY and CDR2 is FYNNEI in the germline V gene. Trimming left V 1 base short and J 1 base short, with 34 bases between. This CDR3 comprises 24 residues. This CDR3 reads CASSEGDIISDWGVPSQNTGELFF. The CDR3 DNA reads TGTGCCAGCAGTGAAGGGGACATAATTTCCGACTGGGGAGTCCCGTCTCAGAACACCGGGGAGCTGTTTTTT.

The sample holds a few counts of this clonotype. The rearrangement uses TRBV14 and TRBJ2-1, with TRBD2 matching over 10 bases. Germline loops: CDR1 SGHDN, CDR2 FVKESK. The CDR3 totals 19 residues. V was clipped by 2 bases and J by 1 base; unmatched bases: 11. CDR3 region: CASSQYPLAGVRSYNEQFF. The CDR3 DNA follows: TGTGCCAGCAGCCAATATCCGCTAGCGGGAGTGAGGTCCTACAATGAGCAGTTCTTC.

The rearrangement uses TRBV27 and TRBJ1-5; D is unclear. The CDR3 sequence is 14 residues long. The V gene's germline CDR1 is MNHEY and CDR2 SMNVEV (reference sequence). The V end lost 2 bases, the J end lost 4 bases, and 9 bases lay between the germline ends. The CDR3: CASSLRAGNQPQHF. CDR3 bases: TGTGCCAGCAGTTTAAGGGCGGGAAATCAGCCCCAGCATTTT.